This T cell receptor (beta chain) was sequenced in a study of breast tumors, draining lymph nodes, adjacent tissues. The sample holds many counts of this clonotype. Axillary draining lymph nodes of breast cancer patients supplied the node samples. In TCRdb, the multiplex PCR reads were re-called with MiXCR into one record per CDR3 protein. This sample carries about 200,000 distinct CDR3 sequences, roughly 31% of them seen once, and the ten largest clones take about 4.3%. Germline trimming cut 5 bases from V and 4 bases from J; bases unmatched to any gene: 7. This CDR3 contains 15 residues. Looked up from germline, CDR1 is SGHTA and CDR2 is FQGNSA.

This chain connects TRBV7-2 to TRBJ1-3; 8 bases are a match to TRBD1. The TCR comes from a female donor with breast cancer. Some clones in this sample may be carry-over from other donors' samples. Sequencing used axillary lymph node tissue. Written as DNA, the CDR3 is TGTGCCAGCAGCATCCAGGGGGCAACCGGAAACACCATATATTTT. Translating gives CASSIQGATGNTIYF.